One and the same sample provided the 8 T cell receptor beta chains below, sequenced in a study of blood T cell repertoires in COVID-19. Profiled with immunoSEQ multiplex PCR; TCRdb holds only in-frame clones, not every one. This repertoire shows approximately 70,000 clones, 70% to 90% found once; its top ten account for around 3.6%. Input material: peripheral blood. The receptor set was obtained from a woman in her forties or fifties with COVID-19, enrolled during active disease.

V is TRBV5-6 and J is TRBJ1-5; tentatively, D is TRBD1 (6 bases). Trimming removed 3 bases from V and 6 bases from J, with 13 bases in between. Germline assignment: CDR1 SGHDT and CDR2 YYEEEE. The CDR3 is made up of 14 amino acids. The CDR3 DNA sequence: TGTGCCAGCAGCTACAGGGCCGCGGTTCAGCCCCAGCATTTT. As protein: CASSYRAAVQPQHF.

This chain joins TRBV9 and TRBJ2-3; a possible D gene is TRBD2 (6 bases). The germline gives CDR1 SGDLS, CDR2 YYNGEE. The CDR3 sequence is 13 residues long. Trimming left V 3 bases short and J 11 bases short, with 16 bases between. The CDR3 loop reads CASSEGILGLQYF. The CDR3, as DNA: TGTGCCAGCAGCGAGGGAATCCTGGGACTGCAGTATTTT.

This clone was counted a few times. The rearrangement uses TRBV3-1 (or the pseudogene TRBV3-2) and TRBJ2-7, with 8 bases aligning to TRBD1. The CDR3 has 14 residues. CDR1 and CDR2 from the germline V gene are LGHDT and YNNKEL (reference sequence). V was clipped by 3 bases and J by 4 bases; unmatched bases: 5. The CDR3 sequence: CASSQGTGAYEQYF. The CDR3 nucleotides read TGTGCCAGCAGCCAGGGGACAGGTGCTTACGAGCAGTACTTC.

The table lists this clone with a count of one. The V gene is TRBV29-1, the J gene TRBJ2-7, with 9 bases fitting TRBD1. Germline values: CDR1 SQVTM, CDR2 ANQGSEA. CDR3 length: 13 amino acids. V shed 5 bases and J 6 bases; nucleotides not matched to a gene: 8. Here the CDR3 reads CSVKTGGYGEQYF. For the CDR3, the DNA is TGCAGCGTTAAGACAGGGGGATATGGCGAGCAGTACTTC.

Remarks on this clone: Within the sample, other DNA sequences also encode this same CDR3. The chain carries TRBV7-3 and TRBJ2-1, with TRBD2 identical over 11 bases. Germline CDR1 is SGHTA and CDR2 is FQGTGA. The ends lost 5 bases at V and 4 bases at J; junction bases unmatched: 4. The CDR3 extends over 15 amino acids. The CDR3 bases are TGTGCCAGCAGCCTCGGGACTAGCGGTTACAATGAGCAGTTCTTC. This encodes CASSLGTSGYNEQFF. Combining the CDR3 with reference TRBV7-3 and TRBJ2-1 gives the whole variable domain GAGVSQTPSNKVTEKGKYVELRCDPISGHTALYWYRQSLGQGPEFLIYFQGTGAADDSGLPNDRFFAVRPEGSVSTLKIQRTERGDSAVYLCASSLGTSGYNEQFFGPGTRLTVL.

The V and J genes are TRBV7-2 and TRBJ2-3, with a weak D call TRBD2 (7 bases). In germline, CDR1 is SGHTA, CDR2 FQGNSA. The V and J ends lost 4 bases and 2 bases respectively, with 16 bases between them. This CDR3 is 16 amino acids long. CDR3 protein: CASSSQGLAVTDTQYF. CDR3 coding DNA: TGTGCCAGCAGCTCCCAGGGGCTAGCGGTCACAGATACGCAGTATTTT. The entire variable domain, with the rest obtained from reference TRBV7-2 and TRBJ2-3, is as follows: GAGVSQSPSNKVTEKGKDVELRCDPISGHTALYWYRQSLGQGLEFLIYFQGNSAPDKSGLPSDRFSAERTGGSVSTLTIQRTQQEDSAVYLCASSSQGLAVTDTQYFGPGTRLTVL.

CDR3 amino acids: CASSSRQGENSPLHF. In nucleotides, the CDR3 is TGTGCCAGCAGCTCCAGACAGGGGGAGAATTCACCCCTCCACTTT. The gene calls are TRBV9 and TRBJ1-6; 9 bases align to TRBD1. The J segment lost 7 bases and the V segment lost 4 bases, leaving 6 bases of the junction unmatched. Per the germline V gene, CDR1 is SGDLS and CDR2 is YYNGEE. This CDR3 has 15 residues.

This clone was found once. CDR3 region: CASSSVPLSSSYNEQFF. As DNA, the CDR3 is TGTGCCAGCAGCTCAGTGCCTTTGTCCAGCTCCTACAATGAGCAGTTCTTC. The chain carries TRBV7-2 and TRBJ2-1; no clear D. Germline V gives CDR1 SGHTA, CDR2 FQGNSA. V gave up 4 bases and J gave up 0 bases, with 16 bases separating them. This CDR3 is 17 amino acids long.